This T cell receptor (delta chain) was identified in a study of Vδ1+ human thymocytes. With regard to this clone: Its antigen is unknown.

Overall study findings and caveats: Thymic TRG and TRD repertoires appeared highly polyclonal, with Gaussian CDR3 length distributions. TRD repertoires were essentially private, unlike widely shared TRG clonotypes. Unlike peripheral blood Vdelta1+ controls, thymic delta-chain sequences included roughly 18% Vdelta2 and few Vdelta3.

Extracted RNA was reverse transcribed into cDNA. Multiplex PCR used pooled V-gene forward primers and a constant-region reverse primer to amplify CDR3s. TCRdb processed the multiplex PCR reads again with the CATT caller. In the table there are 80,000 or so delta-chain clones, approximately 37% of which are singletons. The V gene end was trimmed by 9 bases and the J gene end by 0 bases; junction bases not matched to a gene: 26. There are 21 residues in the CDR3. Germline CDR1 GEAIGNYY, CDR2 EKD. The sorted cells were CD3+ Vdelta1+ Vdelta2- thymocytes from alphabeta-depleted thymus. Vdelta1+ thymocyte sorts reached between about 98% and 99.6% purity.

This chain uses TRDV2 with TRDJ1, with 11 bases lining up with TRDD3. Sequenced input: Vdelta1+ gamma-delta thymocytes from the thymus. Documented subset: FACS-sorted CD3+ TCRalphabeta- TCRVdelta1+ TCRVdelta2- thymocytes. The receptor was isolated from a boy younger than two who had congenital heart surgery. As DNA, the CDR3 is TGTGCCATAACCCTTTTCCTCCAGCCCCTTCTGGGGGATACCGACACCGATAAACTCATCTTT. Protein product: CAITLFLQPLLGDTDTDKLIF.